This T cell receptor (beta chain) was observed in a study of blood T cell repertoires in COVID-19. Study information: The United States, Italy and Spain supplied acute and convalescent COVID-19 samples.

In the study's own analysis: Amplification of reference gene primers was used by the study to estimate nucleated cell counts. TCRdb keeps only in-frame clones here, not all; method: immunoSEQ multiplex PCR. V, J and clone size derive from that table, while D and trimming were established from the DNA sequence. The repertoire holds about 200,000 clones, around 87% seen once, with around 2% in the top ten. Trimming removed 2 bases from V and 1 base from J; junction bases left unmatched: 4. CDR3 size: 17 residues. Sequenced: PBMCs or T cells enriched from blood (not recorded which). The TCR sequence derives from a woman aged 25 to 45 who had recovered from COVID-19. The chain recombines TRBV23-1 with TRBJ2-2; TRBD1 agrees at 10 bases. TRBV23-1 is an open reading frame, and its role is uncertain. The CDR3 nucleotides read TGCGCCAGCAGTCAAACCAGGGACAGGGGGAACACCGGGGAGCTGTTTTTT. It codes for CASSQTRDRGNTGELFF.